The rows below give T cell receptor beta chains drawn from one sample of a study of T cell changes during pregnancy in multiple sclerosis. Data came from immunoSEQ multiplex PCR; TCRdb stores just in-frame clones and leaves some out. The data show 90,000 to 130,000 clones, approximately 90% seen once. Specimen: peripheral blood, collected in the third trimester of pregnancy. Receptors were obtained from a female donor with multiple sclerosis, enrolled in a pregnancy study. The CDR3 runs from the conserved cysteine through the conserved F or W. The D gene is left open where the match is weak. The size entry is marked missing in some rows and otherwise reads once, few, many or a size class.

DNA: TGTGCCAGCTCACCACCTAGTAAAGAGACCCAGTACTTC; CDR3: CASSPPSKETQYF; size: .; V: TRBV18; J: TRBJ2-5; D: .
DNA: TGTGCCAGCAGCAGTAGCGGGGGGGCCCCATACAATGAGCAGTTCTTC; CDR3: CASSSSGGAPYNEQFF; size: .; V: TRBV5-4; J: TRBJ2-1; D: TRBD2
DNA: TGTGCCAGCAGCCTGCGGACGTTCCGGGGGGGCTCCTACAATGAGCAGTTCTTC; CDR3: CASSLRTFRGGSYNEQFF; size: .; V: TRBV5-6; J: TRBJ2-1; D: TRBD2
DNA: TGTGCCACCAGCAGAGATTGGGACAGGGACGTCATCTACGAGCAGTACTTC; CDR3: CATSRDWDRDVIYEQYF; size: .; V: TRBV15; J: TRBJ2-7; D: TRBD1
DNA: TGTGCCAGCAGCTTAGCGGTCCAGGGGTCCTACGAGCAGTACTTC; CDR3: CASSLAVQGSYEQYF; size: .; V: TRBV11-1; J: TRBJ2-7; D: .
DNA: TGCGCCAGCAGCTTGGTCCCTCCTAATTCACCCCTCCACTTT; CDR3: CASSLVPPNSPLHF; size: once; V: TRBV5-1; J: TRBJ1-6; D: .
DNA: TGTGCCAGCAGGCCCTGGGAGGGGACTGGAAACACCATATATTTT; CDR3: CASRPWEGTGNTIYF; size: .; V: TRBV6-6; J: TRBJ1-3; D: .
DNA: TGTGCCAGCAGTTCCGGGACAGGGCATGGGGAGACCCAGTACTTC; CDR3: CASSSGTGHGETQYF; size: .; V: TRBV27; J: TRBJ2-5; D: TRBD1
DNA: TGTGCCAGCAGCGTAGCCCAGGGAAATTTCATTTCACCCCTCCACTTT; CDR3: CASSVAQGNFISPLHF; size: .; V: TRBV9; J: TRBJ1-6; D: .
DNA: TGTGCCAGCAGTTCAGGGATATATGGCTACACCTTC; CDR3: CASSSGIYGYTF; size: once; V: TRBV28; J: TRBJ1-2; D: .
DNA: TGTGCCCGAAGGGGGGAGGGAGGGACAGATACGCAGTATTTT; CDR3: CARRGEGGTDTQYF; size: .; V: TRBV30; J: TRBJ2-3; D: .
DNA: TGTGCCAGCACCCGAGACGTCCGCGGTGAGCAGTTCTTC; CDR3: CASTRDVRGEQFF; size: .; V: TRBV27; J: TRBJ2-1; D: .
DNA: TGTGCCAGCAGCCCAGGACAGGGGTTTGGCTACACCTTC; CDR3: CASSPGQGFGYTF; size: .; V: TRBV7-2; J: TRBJ1-2; D: TRBD1
DNA: TGCGCCAGCAGCTTGGTGGGGACAGTCTACAATGAGCAGTTCTTC; CDR3: CASSLVGTVYNEQFF; size: .; V: TRBV5-1; J: TRBJ2-1; D: TRBD1
DNA: TGTGCCAGCTCACCACCGGGGGACATCGAGCAGTTCTTC; CDR3: CASSPPGDIEQFF; size: .; V: TRBV18; J: TRBJ2-1; D: .
DNA: TGCGCCAGCAGTGGCGGTACAATGAACACTGAAGCTTTCTTT; CDR3: CASSGGTMNTEAFF; size: .; V: TRBV4-1; J: TRBJ1-1; D: .
DNA: TGTGCCAGCAGCTCCACGGGGATTCACTATGGCTACACCTTC; CDR3: CASSSTGIHYGYTF; size: .; V: TRBV7-8; J: TRBJ1-2; D: .
DNA: TGTGCCAGCAGTGAACTTTGGGCCTCCTCCTACGAGCAGTACTTC; CDR3: CASSELWASSYEQYF; size: .; V: TRBV6-1; J: TRBJ2-7; D: .
DNA: TGTGCCTGGAGTGTACGGGGTAACTATGGCTACACCTTC; CDR3: CAWSVRGNYGYTF; size: .; V: TRBV30; J: TRBJ1-2; D: .
DNA: TGTGCCAGCAGTCGGGACAGGGGAACCGGGGAGCTGTTTTTT; CDR3: CASSRDRGTGELFF; size: .; V: TRBV6-5; J: TRBJ2-2; D: TRBD1
DNA: TGTGCCAGCACCGAAACGACAGTTCGCAATTCACCCCTCCACTTT; CDR3: CASTETTVRNSPLHF; size: few; V: TRBV5-5; J: TRBJ1-6; D: .
DNA: TGTGCCACGGGGATGGATAGCAATCAGCCCCAGCATTTT; CDR3: CATGMDSNQPQHF; size: .; V: TRBV30; J: TRBJ1-5; D: .
DNA: TGTGCCAGCAGTCCTCACCGGCGGGGGCCGGAGCCTGAGACCCAGTACTTC; CDR3: CASSPHRRGPEPETQYF; size: .; V: TRBV7-2; J: TRBJ2-5; D: .
DNA: TGCAGCGTGGGGACAACTCCCTACGAGCAGTACTTC; CDR3: CSVGTTPYEQYF; size: .; V: TRBV29-1; J: TRBJ2-7; D: .